Below are 18 T cell receptor beta chains sequenced from a single sample in a study of technical replicates of blood from a few donors. Sequenced by immunoSEQ multiplex PCR; TCRdb stores in-frame clones only, minus some. The sample lists 65,000 to 95,000 clones, around 97% occurring once. Sequencing was performed on T cells isolated from PBMCs. These receptors all come from a human donor in good health.

This chain connects TRBV5-4 to TRBJ2-7, with D perhaps matching TRBD2 (7 bases). CDR1 SGHNT and CDR2 YYREEE come from the germline V gene (reference sequence). The ends were cut back, 0 bases at V and 6 bases at J, with 10 bases in the middle. The CDR3 totals 13 residues. The CDR3 bases are TGTGCCAGCAGCTTGGGGGGGGGCAGCGAGCAGTACTTC. Encoded protein: CASSLGGGSEQYF.

V and J are TRBV9 and TRBJ2-1, with D unresolved. Per germline, CDR1 SGDLS and CDR2 YYNGEE. V lost 3 bases and J lost 7, with 8 bases in between. The CDR3 is made up of 12 amino acids. The CDR3 DNA reads TGTGCCAGCAGCGGCTACAGAAATGAGCAGTTCTTC. It specifies CASSGYRNEQFF.

The CDR3 DNA reads as TGTGCCAGCAGGGACGTGACAGGGTTCGACGCCTACAATGAGCAGTTCTTC. Translation: CASRDVTGFDAYNEQFF. The V call is TRBV2, the J call TRBJ2-1; 7 nucleotides match TRBD1. V was pared by 6 bases and J by 2 bases, with 13 bases of the junction left unmatched. Per the germline V gene, CDR1 is SNHLY and CDR2 is FYNNEI. This CDR3 has 17 amino acids.

The chain couples TRBV14 to TRBJ2-5, with 16 bases that match TRBD2. This CDR3 spans 18 amino acids. The germline CDR1 and CDR2 sequences are SGHDN and FVKESK. V shed 4 bases, J shed 4 bases, and the junction held 9 bases outside the gene matches. DNA of the CDR3: TGTGCCAGCAGCCTCGGGACTAGCGGGAGGGCCGGTCTAGAGACCCAGTACTTC. It encodes CASSLGTSGRAGLETQYF.

The gene calls are TRBV5-4 and TRBJ1-2; 11 nucleotides agree with TRBD1. The ends lost 3 bases at V and 4 bases at J; junction bases unmatched: 5. The CDR3 is made up of 15 amino acids. CDR1 SGHNT and CDR2 YYREEE come from the germline V gene (reference sequence). CDR3 nucleotide sequence: TGTGCCAGCAGCTCGGACAGGGGGCTTGGCTATGGCTACACCTTC. Its translation: CASSSDRGLGYGYTF.

This chain uses TRBV9 with TRBJ2-7; tentatively, D is TRBD1 (6 bases). CDR3 length: 13 amino acids. Germline V lookup: CDR1 SGDLS, CDR2 YYNGEE. With 3 bases removed from V and 7 bases from J, the gap between germline ends came to 14 bases. CDR3 sequence reads: CASSAWLQGEQYF. In DNA form, the CDR3 reads TGTGCCAGCAGCGCATGGTTACAGGGAGAGCAGTACTTC.

The sample holds one count of this clone. The rearrangement joins TRBV25-1 to TRBJ2-5; D not certain. With 4 bases removed from V and 1 base from J, the gap between germline ends came to 7 bases. CDR1 and CDR2 (germline): MGHDK, SYGVNS. CDR3 length equals 13 residues. CDR3 residues: CASSGRSQETQYF. The CDR3 coding sequence is TGTGCCAGCAGTGGTCGGAGCCAAGAGACCCAGTACTTC.

This chain joins TRBV19 and TRBJ2-7; possibly TRBD2 for D (6 bases). V was pared by 7 bases and J by 2 bases, with 12 bases between. The CDR3 runs to 13 residues. CDR1 LNHDA and CDR2 SQIVND come from the germline V gene (reference sequence). The CDR3 here is CASNSGVTYEQYF. CDR3 nucleotide sequence: TGTGCCAGTAATAGCGGAGTTACCTACGAGCAGTACTTC.

The genes are TRBV5-1 and TRBJ1-3, with TRBD1 matching over 10 bases. V was pared by 2 bases and J by 0 bases, with 5 bases of the junction left unmatched. The CDR3 runs to 17 residues. Germline CDR1 SGHRS, CDR2 YFSETQ. CDR3 region: CASSFLTGGLSGNTIYF. The CDR3 DNA follows: TGCGCCAGCAGCTTTTTGACAGGGGGCCTCTCTGGAAACACCATATATTTT.

The chain links TRBV6-5 to TRBJ1-1; D perhaps matches TRBD1 (5 bases). In germline, CDR1 is MNHEY, CDR2 SVGAGI. CDR3 size: 16 residues. V lost 4 bases, J lost 1 base, and 16 bases lay in between. The CDR3 reads CASSSPVGPQNTEAFF. The CDR3 region has the DNA TGTGCCAGCAGTTCGCCCGTGGGGCCCCAGAACACTGAAGCTTTCTTT.

A remark on this clone: The identical CDR3 is also encoded by other nucleotide sequences in the sample. The chain recombines TRBV7-9 with TRBJ2-7; tentative D call: TRBD2 (5 bases). The CDR3 has 12 residues. V shed 5 bases and J shed 4 bases, with 9 bases lying between them. Germline V gives CDR1 SEHNR, CDR2 FQNEAQ (reference sequence). The CDR3 bases are TGTGCCAGCAGCCCGACGGGGTACGAGCAGTACTTC. Translation: CASSPTGYEQYF. Full variable domain (remainder filled in from reference TRBV7-9 and TRBJ2-7): DTGVSQNPRHKITKRGQNVTFRCDPISEHNRLYWYRQTLGQGPEFLTYFQNEAQLEKSRLLSDRFSAERPKGSFSTLEIQRTEQGDSAMYLCASSPTGYEQYFGPGTRLTVT.

This clone was seen only once. The CDR3 loop reads CASSPVLAAGELFF. The CDR3 bases are TGTGCCAGCAGCCCCGTACTAGCCGCCGGGGAGCTGTTTTTT. The J gene is TRBJ2-2, the V gene TRBV7-3; D is possibly TRBD2 (6 bases). The CDR3 has 14 residues. Trimming cost V 5 bases and J 6 bases, with 13 bases left between them. The germline V gene encodes CDR1 SGHTA and CDR2 FQGTGA.

This chain uses TRBV4-1 with TRBJ1-4; D gene ambiguous. The CDR3 totals 14 residues. Germline assignment: CDR1 MGHRA and CDR2 YSYEKL. Between the trimmed V and J ends, which lost 3 bases and 8 bases, there was a span of 13 bases. The CDR3: CASSHEVLGEKLFF. CDR3 DNA sequence: TGCGCCAGCAGCCACGAGGTCCTAGGAGAAAAACTGTTTTTT.

The chain is built from TRBV19 and TRBJ1-2; 7 positions match TRBD1. The CDR3 totals 13 residues. Trimming took 6 bases from V and 3 from J; bases not matched to a gene: 4. CDR1 is LNHDA, CDR2 SQIVND, per germline (reference sequence). CDR3 DNA: TGTGCCAGTAGGAAAACAGGGGACTATGGCTACACCTTC. It translates to CASRKTGDYGYTF.

The rearrangement links TRBV5-1 to TRBJ2-1, with D maybe TRBD1 (6 bases). CDR3 length: 15 amino acids. The germline V and J ends were trimmed by 0 bases and 1 base, with 8 bases remaining between them. CDR1 and CDR2 from the germline V gene are SGHRS and YFSETQ. CDR3 sequence (DNA): TGCGCCAGCAGCTTGGAAGGGGGATCCTACAATGAGCAGTTCTTC. Translating gives CASSLEGGSYNEQFF.

The chain couples TRBV28 to TRBJ2-5; 9 positions agree with TRBD1. Germline CDR1 MDHEN, CDR2 SYDVKM. V shed 1 base and J 2 bases; nucleotides not matched to a gene: 2. CDR3 length: 15 amino acids. CDR3 loop: CASSLFGTGQETQYF. The CDR3 nucleotides read TGTGCCAGCAGTTTATTCGGGACAGGGCAAGAGACCCAGTACTTC. The variable domain in full, with the rest retrieved from reference TRBV28 and TRBJ2-5, is DVKVTQSSRYLVKRTGEKVFLECVQDMDHENMFWYRQDPGLGLRLIYFSYDVKMKEKGDIPEGYSVSREKKERFSLILESASTNQTSMYLCASSLFGTGQETQYFGPGTRLLVL.

The chain employs TRBV2 and TRBJ2-3, with 12 bases identical to TRBD2. After removal of 7 bases from V and 11 bases from J, the junction contained 10 bases not matched to a gene. CDR1 is SNHLY and CDR2 is FYNNEI in the germline V gene. The CDR3 is made up of 14 amino acids. CDR3 sequence: CASMASGRVRVQYF. In DNA form, the CDR3 reads TGTGCCAGCATGGCTAGCGGGAGGGTCCGGGTGCAGTATTTT.

The chain couples TRBV18 to TRBJ2-7; no firm D call. Germline CDR1 is KGHSH and CDR2 is LQKENI. The CDR3 consists of 16 residues. Trimming left V 1 base short and J 0 bases short, with 13 bases between. This CDR3 is CASSPRLSTNSYEQYF. Written as DNA, the CDR3 is TGTGCCAGCTCACCACGTTTGAGCACGAACTCCTACGAGCAGTACTTC.